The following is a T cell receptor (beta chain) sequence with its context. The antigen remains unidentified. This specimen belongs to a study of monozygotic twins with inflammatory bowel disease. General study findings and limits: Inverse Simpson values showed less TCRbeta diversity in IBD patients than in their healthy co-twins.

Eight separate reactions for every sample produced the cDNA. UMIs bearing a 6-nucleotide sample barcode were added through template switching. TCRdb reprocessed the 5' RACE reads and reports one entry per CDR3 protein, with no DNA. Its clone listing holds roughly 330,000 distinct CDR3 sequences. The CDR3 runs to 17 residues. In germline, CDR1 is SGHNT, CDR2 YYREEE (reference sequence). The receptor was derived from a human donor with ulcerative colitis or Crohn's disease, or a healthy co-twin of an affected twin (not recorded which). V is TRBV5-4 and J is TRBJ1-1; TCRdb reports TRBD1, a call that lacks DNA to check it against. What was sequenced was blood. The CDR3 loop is CASSLGTGGAKNTEAFF. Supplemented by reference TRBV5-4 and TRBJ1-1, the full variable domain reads ETGVTQSPTHLIKTRGQQVTLRCSSQSGHNTVSWYQQALGQGPQFIFQYYREEENGRGNFPPRFSGLQFPNYSSELNVNALELDDSALYLCASSLGTGGAKNTEAFFGQGTRLTVV.